Shown below are 29 T cell receptor beta chains from a single sample sequenced in a study of blood T cell repertoires in COVID-19. Generated by immunoSEQ multiplex PCR, the TCRdb table keeps only in-frame clones and is missing some. The sample consists of about 64,000 clones, under 90% of them appearing once. The material sequenced was peripheral blood. The receptors come from a man aged 50 to 60 with active COVID-19.

CDR3 in DNA: TGTGCCAGCAGTCGAATTGGGGGCCGGCAGCAGTACTTC. Translation: CASSRIGGRQQYF. The V and J genes are TRBV6-5 and TRBJ2-7; the D gene is possibly TRBD1 (6 bases). V lost 5 bases and J 8 bases, leaving 16 bases between the germline ends. Germline V gene lookup returns CDR1 MNHEY and CDR2 SVGAGI. The CDR3 has 13 amino acids.

This clone showed up just a few times. The rearrangement joins TRBV7-9 to TRBJ1-6, with D perhaps matching TRBD1 (6 bases). The CDR3 spans 16 residues. In germline, CDR1 is SEHNR, CDR2 FQNEAQ (reference sequence). V lost 5 bases and J 7 bases, leaving 18 bases between the germline ends. CDR3 protein: CASSPARGARNSPLHF. For the CDR3, the DNA is TGTGCCAGCAGCCCAGCCCGGGGGGCGAGGAATTCACCCCTCCACTTT.

V gene TRBV6-6 combines with J gene TRBJ1-1; D unresolved. The germline V gene encodes CDR1 MNHNY and CDR2 SVGAGI (reference sequence). The CDR3 runs 13 residues. The V and J ends lost 6 bases and 5 bases respectively, with 13 bases between them. DNA for the CDR3: TGTGCCAGCAGCTCCGTAGGGAGGACTGAAGCTTTCTTT. It is translated as CASSSVGRTEAFF.

V is TRBV3-1 (or the pseudogene TRBV3-2) and J is TRBJ2-5, with D maybe TRBD1 (5 bases). The V gene lost 1 base and the J gene lost 2 bases, with 8 bases spanning the gap. The CDR3 covers 14 residues. Germline CDR1 is LGHDT and CDR2 is YNNKEL (reference sequence). The DNA for the CDR3 is TGTGCCAGCAGCCAAGTCACAGGACAAGAGACCCAGTACTTC. Protein product: CASSQVTGQETQYF.

The J gene is TRBJ2-1, the V gene TRBV7-7; TRBD2 aligns across 13 bases. Germline CDR1 and CDR2: SSHAT and FNYEAQ (reference sequence). The CDR3 consists of 15 residues. With V trimmed by 5 bases and J by 10 bases, 8 bases remained unmatched. CDR3 residues: CASSPGLAGDSEQFF. In nucleotides, the CDR3 is TGTGCCAGCAGCCCCGGACTAGCGGGAGATAGCGAGCAGTTCTTC.

This clone was seen only once. This chain links TRBV6-5 with TRBJ2-7; TRBD2 agrees at 7 bases. CDR1 and CDR2 (germline): MNHEY, SVGAGI. The junction had 7 bases not matched to a gene; V was cut back by 6 bases and J by 5 bases. The CDR3 is 13 residues long. The CDR3 DNA reads as TGTGCCAGCAGGGTAAGCGGGAAGAACGAGCAGTACTTC. Its translation: CASRVSGKNEQYF.

This chain joins TRBV7-9 and TRBJ2-2; 9 bases are shared with TRBD2. Germline V gene data show CDR1 as SEHNR and CDR2 as FQNEAQ (reference sequence). V shed 4 bases, J shed 1 base, and the junction held 10 bases outside the gene matches. This CDR3 has 18 residues. DNA for the CDR3: TGTGCCAGCAGCTCTCGTCCCTTAGCGGGGGAGAACACCGGGGAGCTGTTTTTT. This sequence encodes CASSSRPLAGENTGELFF.

The V call is TRBV28, the J call TRBJ1-2; no definite D call. This CDR3 is 15 amino acids long. V gave up 10 bases and J gave up 0 bases, with 18 bases separating them. The germline V gene encodes CDR1 MDHEN and CDR2 SYDVKM. The CDR3 protein is CATLSTAGTNYGYTF. CDR3 sequence (DNA): TGTGCCACCCTCAGTACGGCAGGCACTAACTATGGCTACACCTTC.

The chain employs TRBV11-3 and TRBJ2-1, with TRBD2 identical over 9 bases. Germline trimming cut 4 bases from V and 7 bases from J; bases unmatched to any gene: 11. Germline values: CDR1 SGHNT, CDR2 YENEEA. The CDR3 runs 16 residues. CDR3: CASSSRVVAGENEQFF. DNA of the CDR3: TGTGCCAGCAGCTCGAGGGTAGTAGCGGGAGAAAATGAGCAGTTCTTC.

The J gene is TRBJ1-4, the V gene TRBV28; D unresolved. Germline V lookup: CDR1 MDHEN, CDR2 SYDVKM. This CDR3 is built from 18 residues. Trimming cost V 4 bases and J 8 bases, with 26 bases left between them. Here the CDR3 reads CASSSYIVLESSREKLFF. In nucleotides, the CDR3 is TGTGCCAGCAGTTCGTATATCGTTTTGGAGAGTTCACGAGAAAAACTGTTTTTT.

This chain links TRBV25-1 with TRBJ2-7, with TRBD2 as a possible D gene (5 bases). The V end was cut by 6 bases, the J end by 0 bases, with 12 bases between. CDR3 length equals 14 residues. The germline CDR1 and CDR2 sequences are MGHDK and SYGVNS. CDR3 DNA sequence: TGTGCCAGCAGCGGACTTACCGGCTCCTACGAGCAGTACTTC. Encoded protein: CASSGLTGSYEQYF.

This clone came up a few times. This sequence joins TRBV6-6 and TRBJ1-1, with unresolved D. This CDR3 spans 12 amino acids. Trimming left V 0 bases short and J 8 bases short, with 7 bases between. Per the germline V gene, CDR1 is MNHNY and CDR2 is SVGAGI (reference sequence). DNA of the CDR3: TGTGCCAGCAGTTACTCGCGTCCAGAAGCTTTCTTT. Translated, it gives CASSYSRPEAFF.

The chain has TRBV24-1 and TRBJ2-3; D is undetermined. The CDR3 runs to 14 residues. Germline V gives CDR1 KGHDR, CDR2 SFDVKD. V was clipped by 4 bases and J by 1 base, with 8 bases between them. The CDR3 bases are TGTGCCACCAGTGACCCGACTGGCACAGATACGCAGTATTTT. Encoded protein: CATSDPTGTDTQYF.

As for this clone: Within the sample, other DNA sequences also encode this same CDR3. The V and J genes are TRBV10-3 and TRBJ2-1; a weak D match, TRBD2 (5 bases). The V gene's germline CDR1 is ENHRY and CDR2 SYGVKD. The CDR3 is made up of 15 amino acids. V was trimmed by 8 bases and J by 1 base, leaving 15 bases between them. The CDR3 protein is CAIGPPADSYNEQFF. CDR3 bases: TGTGCCATCGGCCCCCCAGCGGATTCCTACAATGAGCAGTTCTTC.

The chain couples TRBV4-3 to TRBJ2-1; 7 bases line up with TRBD2. Per the germline V gene, CDR1 is LGHNA and CDR2 is YSLEER. Germline trimming cut 0 bases from V and 2 bases from J; bases unmatched to any gene: 4. The CDR3 consists of 16 residues. In nucleotides, the CDR3 is TGCGCCAGCAGCCAAGATAGGGCGGGGGCCTACAATGAGCAGTTCTTC. Encoded protein: CASSQDRAGAYNEQFF.

This clone occurred a few times. This chain joins TRBV7-9 and TRBJ2-1; the match to TRBD1 covers 7 bases. Losses at the gene ends were 5 bases for V and 4 bases for J; bases not matched to a gene: 17. CDR3 size: 18 residues. CDR1 and CDR2 (germline): SEHNR, FQNEAQ (reference sequence). The CDR3 region is CASSTSPKQGLGYNEQFF. CDR3 in DNA: TGTGCCAGCAGCACGTCCCCCAAACAGGGGTTAGGTTACAATGAGCAGTTCTTC.

This chain connects TRBV5-1 to TRBJ2-3; tentative D call: TRBD1 (5 bases). CDR1 and CDR2 from the germline V gene are SGHRS and YFSETQ. V was cut by 1 base and J by 5 bases, with 14 bases left in between. CDR3 size: 15 residues. CDR3 sequence (DNA): TGCGCCAGCAGCTTGACAGGTTATAGAGTAGATACGCAGTATTTT. This sequence encodes CASSLTGYRVDTQYF.

The V call is TRBV7-9, the J call TRBJ2-4, with 7 bases fitting TRBD2. This CDR3 has 16 residues. Germline-derived CDR1 and CDR2 are SEHNR and FQNEAQ (reference sequence). V was pared by 1 base and J by 6 bases, with 9 bases of the junction left unmatched. The chain's CDR3 is CASSLDFTSDGNIQYF. The DNA for the CDR3 is TGTGCCAGCAGCTTAGATTTTACTAGCGACGGAAACATTCAGTACTTC.

The chain is built from TRBV24-1 and TRBJ1-2, with 9 bases identical to TRBD1. CDR3 size: 13 residues. Germline-derived CDR1 and CDR2 are KGHDR and SFDVKD. J was trimmed by 8 bases and V by 7 bases; bases with no gene match: 7. CDR3 in DNA: TGTGCCACCAGACCTTCGACAGGGGGAGGCTACACCTTC. Translated: CATRPSTGGGYTF.

The chain couples TRBV18 to TRBJ1-2; possible D gene TRBD1, 6 bases. The CDR3 is 14 amino acids. Trimming took 5 bases from V and 3 from J, leaving 13 bases between them. Germline V gives CDR1 KGHSH, CDR2 LQKENI. The CDR3, as DNA: TGTGCCAGCTCAATCAGTGCAGGGGACTATGGCTACACCTTC. Its protein product is CASSISAGDYGYTF.

V gene TRBV19 combines with J gene TRBJ2-7; D possibly corresponds to TRBD1 (6 bases). V was trimmed by 6 bases and J by 6 bases, leaving 18 bases between them. Germline values: CDR1 LNHDA, CDR2 SQIVND (reference sequence). The CDR3 contains 14 residues. The CDR3 bases are TGTGCCAGTAGCCGGACAGCTCCGGTTGGCGAGCAGTACTTC. Amino acids: CASSRTAPVGEQYF.

CDR3 region: CATSETSGQNHRDTQYF. The CDR3 nucleotides read TGTGCCACCAGTGAGACTAGCGGCCAAAACCACCGAGATACGCAGTATTTT. This rearrangement joins TRBV24-1 to TRBJ2-3, with 9 bases aligning to TRBD2. Germline V gene data show CDR1 as KGHDR and CDR2 as SFDVKD. This CDR3 is built from 17 residues. With 4 bases clipped from V and 5 bases from J, the junction kept 12 bases outside the gene matches.

The rearrangement joins TRBV18 to TRBJ1-5, with 7 bases identical to TRBD1. The length of the CDR3 is 15 residues. Germline assignment: CDR1 KGHSH and CDR2 LQKENI. V lost 3 bases and J lost 4; bases outside the gene matches: 6. The CDR3, as DNA: TGTGCCAGCTCACCGACCTGGGACAGTAATCAGCCCCAGCATTTT. It specifies CASSPTWDSNQPQHF.

The DNA of the CDR3 is TGTGCCACCGGACAGGGACTGGCTTCACCCCTCCACTTT. Translated, it gives CATGQGLASPLHF. The chain carries TRBV15 and TRBJ1-6; TRBD1 agrees at 8 bases. J was trimmed by 9 bases and V by 8 bases; bases with no gene match: 6. Germline loops: CDR1 LNHNV, CDR2 YYDKDF (reference sequence). This CDR3 region has 13 residues.

The rearrangement uses TRBV29-1 and TRBJ2-2; 8 nucleotides line up with TRBD1. The CDR3 length is 11 residues. Looked up from germline, CDR1 is SQVTM and CDR2 is ANQGSEA. Trimming at V came to 6 bases and at J to 6 bases, leaving 0 bases not matched to a gene. As DNA, the CDR3 is TGCAGCGTGGACAGGGCCGGGGAGCTGTTTTTT. Residues: CSVDRAGELFF.

This chain connects TRBV5-6 to TRBJ2-7; D is perhaps TRBD1 (5 bases). Trimming removed 0 bases at V and 5 bases at J, with 6 bases between. The CDR3 has 12 residues. CDR1 and CDR2 (germline): SGHDT, YYEEEE. DNA for the CDR3: TGTGCCAGCAGCTTGGTAGGGGACGAGCAGTACTTC. It is translated as CASSLVGDEQYF.

The chain has TRBV7-3 and TRBJ2-3; 9 bases map to TRBD2. V shed 5 bases and J 2 bases; nucleotides not matched to a gene: 14. The CDR3 covers 18 residues. Germline CDR1 is SGHTA and CDR2 is FQGTGA. The CDR3 DNA reads TGTGCCAGCAGCCTTGGGACTAGCAGGGGGGGTTTCACAGATACGCAGTATTTT. It is translated as CASSLGTSRGGFTDTQYF.

CDR3 nucleotides: TGCAGTGCTCGAGGGGCCGGTGAGCAGTTCTTC. This translates into CSARGAGEQFF. The chain carries TRBV20-1 and TRBJ2-1; the D gene could be TRBD1 or TRBD2 (5 bases each). The V end lost 5 bases, the J end lost 9 bases, and 11 bases lay between the germline ends. Germline-derived CDR1 and CDR2 are DFQATT and SNEGSKA (reference sequence). This CDR3 is 11 amino acids long.

The chain joins TRBV7-2 to TRBJ2-5, with D unclear. The CDR3 is made up of 14 amino acids. Germline V gives CDR1 SGHTA, CDR2 FQGNSA. V was clipped by 2 bases and J by 3 bases, with 10 bases between them. The CDR3 is CASSLSGQKETQYF. DNA of the CDR3: TGTGCCAGCAGCTTATCTGGGCAGAAAGAGACCCAGTACTTC.